This T cell receptor (beta chain) was found in a study of OX40 agonist ivuxolimab in advanced cancers. Clones were sequenced by immunoSEQ multiplex PCR, and TCRdb holds only the in-frame ones, with some missing. The sample has fewer than 100,000 clones, around 83% seen once. V was trimmed by 4 bases and J by 8 bases, leaving 15 bases between them. Germline assignment: CDR1 SGHRS and CDR2 YFSETQ. The CDR3 is 14 amino acids. This clone was detected once. This chain links TRBV5-1 with TRBJ1-4, with D possibly TRBD1 on 6 matching bases. This TCR was sampled from an adult with an advanced solid tumor such as melanoma, head and neck, liver or kidney cancer. The starting material was CD4+ or CD8+ T cells sorted from blood, obtained in a trial of the OX40 agonist ivuxolimab. DNA for the CDR3: TGCGCCAGCAGCCCGGGACACCGGGCGGAAAAACTGTTTTTT. Translation gives CASSPGHRAEKLFF. Combining the CDR3 with reference TRBV5-1 and TRBJ1-4 gives the whole variable domain KAGVTQTPRYLIKTRGQQVTLSCSPISGHRSVSWYQQTPGQGLQFLFEYFSETQRNKGNFPGRFSGRQFSNSRSEMNVSTLELGDSALYLCASSPGHRAEKLFFGSGTQLSVL.